A single T cell receptor beta chain is shown here with its context. Per the study methods: For nucleated cells, counts were estimated from reference gene primer amplification. Produced via immunoSEQ multiplex PCR; TCRdb's table is partial and in-frame only. The V and J calls and clone size were taken over from that table, and D and trimming were inferred from the DNA. Counted here are some 70,000 clones, around 87% occurring once; the ten biggest clones make up roughly 2.7%. The data were taken from a study of blood T cell repertoires in COVID-19. Overall study: Material from acute and convalescent COVID-19 was sourced from the United States, Italy and Spain. PBMCs, B-cell-depleted T cells, or T cells provided the cDNA or gDNA that made up the material.

V shed 11 bases, J shed 6 bases, and the junction held 17 bases outside the gene matches. The CDR3 totals 16 residues. The germline gives CDR1 MNHEY, CDR2 SMNVEV (reference sequence). The material sequenced was peripheral blood. This sequence originates from a man aged 45-65 years with acute or convalescent COVID-19. The chain carries TRBV27 and TRBJ2-2, with 8 bases lining up with TRBD2. The CDR3 spells CAVKDGGRTTSGELFF. The CDR3 nucleotides are TGTGCCGTCAAGGATGGCGGGAGGACCACGTCCGGGGAGCTGTTTTTT.